Each of the 12 T cell receptor beta chains below was sequenced from the same sample in a study of blood T cell repertoires in COVID-19. Only in-frame clones appear in the TCRdb table, and some are missing; sequencing was by immunoSEQ multiplex PCR. The repertoire consists of about 160,000 clones, with roughly 84% occurring once and the leading ten covering 12% to 15%. The sample comprised peripheral blood. The origin of the receptors is a man in his late teens or twenties with active or convalescent COVID-19.

This chain uses TRBV6-1 with TRBJ1-4, with 7 nucleotides matching TRBD1. Trimming took 2 bases from V and 5 from J; bases not matched to a gene: 8. CDR3 size: 16 residues. Germline lookup yields CDR1 MNHNS and CDR2 SASEGT. The DNA of the CDR3 is TGTGCCAGCAGTGAATTAGCGGGACAGTGGAATGAAAAACTGTTTTTT. Translating gives CASSELAGQWNEKLFF.

The chain has TRBV27 and TRBJ2-7, with 10 bases aligning to TRBD2. The germline V gene has CDR1 MNHEY and CDR2 SMNVEV (reference sequence). The CDR3 extends over 14 amino acids. Trimming at V came to 3 bases and at J to 4 bases, leaving 3 bases not matched to a gene. CDR3 in DNA: TGTGCCAGCAGTTTTAGCGGGAGGTCGTACGAGCAGTACTTC. This codes for CASSFSGRSYEQYF.

J is TRBJ2-7 and V is TRBV14, with D perhaps TRBD2 (6 bases). V was cut by 3 bases and J by 7 bases, with 16 bases left in between. From germline, CDR1 is SGHDN and CDR2 FVKESK. The CDR3 runs to 14 residues. CDR3 nucleotide sequence: TGTGCCAGCAGCCAGGTCAGGGACTGGGGGGAGCAGTACTTC. This translates into CASSQVRDWGEQYF.

V gene TRBV3-1 (or the pseudogene TRBV3-2) combines with J gene TRBJ1-2; 8 positions agree with TRBD1. The CDR3 runs 14 residues. The V segment lost 2 bases and the J segment 4 bases; nucleotides outside the gene matches: 3. Germline CDR1 and CDR2: LGHDT and YNNKEL (reference sequence). This CDR3 is CASSQTDRAYGYTF. The CDR3 DNA is TGTGCCAGCAGCCAAACGGACAGGGCCTATGGCTACACCTTC.

The rearrangement links TRBV28 to TRBJ2-2; weak D call: TRBD1 (6 bases). Germline values: CDR1 MDHEN, CDR2 SYDVKM. The V end was cut by 5 bases, the J end by 6 bases, with 16 bases between. CDR3 length: 15 residues. Here the CDR3 reads CASSEDSIGAGELFF. CDR3 DNA sequence: TGTGCCAGCAGTGAGGACAGTATCGGCGCCGGGGAGCTGTTTTTT.

J is TRBJ2-5 and V is TRBV3-1 (or the pseudogene TRBV3-2); D might be TRBD2 (6 bases). This CDR3 has 14 amino acids. Trimming stripped 5 bases from V and 5 bases from J, with 15 bases between. The germline CDR1 and CDR2 sequences are LGHDT and YNNKEL (reference sequence). The CDR3 is CASSDVYAGETQYF. As DNA, the CDR3 is TGTGCCAGCAGCGATGTTTATGCGGGGGAGACCCAGTACTTC.

This chain connects TRBV2 to TRBJ2-7; weak D call: TRBD1 (7 bases). The length of the CDR3 is 14 residues. Trimming took 6 bases from V and 7 from J, leaving 19 bases between them. CDR1 is SNHLY and CDR2 is FYNNEI in the germline V gene. CDR3 in amino acids: CASRDYRGEGEQYF. CDR3 coding DNA: TGTGCCAGCAGGGACTACAGGGGCGAGGGGGAGCAGTACTTC.

CDR3 sequence: CATSSGTGPVISEKLFF. The CDR3 DNA reads as TGTGCCACCAGCAGCGGGACAGGGCCAGTCATCTCCGAAAAACTGTTTTTT. The V gene is TRBV15, the J gene TRBJ1-4; 9 bases fit TRBD1. V lost 3 bases and J lost 8; bases outside the gene matches: 13. The CDR3 spans 17 residues. Germline CDR1 LNHNV, CDR2 YYDKDF (reference sequence).

The chain employs TRBV5-1 and TRBJ1-2; 8 positions agree with TRBD1. This CDR3 spans 17 amino acids. V lost 0 bases to trimming and J lost 2 bases; unmatched junction nucleotides: 9. CDR1 and CDR2 from the germline V gene are SGHRS and YFSETQ. The CDR3 here is CASSLEGGQDINYGYTF. DNA of the CDR3: TGCGCCAGCAGCTTGGAGGGGGGACAGGACATAAACTATGGCTACACCTTC. Combining the CDR3 with reference TRBV5-1 and TRBJ1-2 gives the whole variable domain KAGVTQTPRYLIKTRGQQVTLSCSPISGHRSVSWYQQTPGQGLQFLFEYFSETQRNKGNFPGRFSGRQFSNSRSEMNVSTLELGDSALYLCASSLEGGQDINYGYTFGSGTRLTVV.

The J gene is TRBJ1-2, the V gene TRBV6-5; TRBD1 might be the D (5 bases). This CDR3 is built from 15 residues. From germline, CDR1 is MNHEY and CDR2 SVGAGI. V was clipped by 5 bases and J by 7 bases, with 20 bases between them. The CDR3 reads CASSRDRGRDAGYTF. The CDR3 nucleotides read TGTGCCAGCAGTCGAGATCGCGGGCGGGACGCTGGCTACACCTTC.

This chain links TRBV7-2 with TRBJ1-1; TRBD1 agrees at 8 bases. Trimming at V came to 8 bases and at J to 2 bases, leaving 7 bases not matched to a gene. The CDR3 loop spans 14 amino acids. CDR1 SGHTA and CDR2 FQGNSA come from the germline V gene. The chain's CDR3 is CASLTGVLNTEAFF. The CDR3 DNA reads as TGTGCCAGCTTGACAGGGGTGTTAAACACTGAAGCTTTCTTT.

The chain links TRBV28 to TRBJ1-4; TRBD1 is a possible D gene (5 bases). Germline values: CDR1 MDHEN, CDR2 SYDVKM. V lost 5 bases and J lost 6, with 19 bases in between. This CDR3 comprises 16 residues. As DNA, the CDR3 is TGTGCCAGCAGTACCCCACCGACAGCACTGGATGAAAAACTGTTTTTT. Its protein is CASSTPPTALDEKLFF. The complete variable domain, with remaining parts taken from reference TRBV28 and TRBJ1-4, reads DVKVTQSSRYLVKRTGEKVFLECVQDMDHENMFWYRQDPGLGLRLIYFSYDVKMKEKGDIPEGYSVSREKKERFSLILESASTNQTSMYLCASSTPPTALDEKLFFGSGTQLSVL.